What follows are 21 T cell receptor beta chains derived from one specimen sequenced in a study of graft-versus-host responses after intestinal transplantation. Their cognate antigens are unknown. The method was immunoSEQ multiplex PCR; TCRdb's version includes in-frame clones alone and lacks a portion of them. The sample has roughly 110,000 clones, around 94% seen once. The sequencing used unstimulated CD8+ T cells sorted from spleen or lymph node cells, collected before transplant. Receptor source: a human donor who was the organ donor for an intestinal transplant.

The rearrangement joins TRBV6-5 to TRBJ2-7, with 7 bases that match TRBD1. The CDR3 covers 14 residues. Germline V gene sequence: CDR1 MNHEY, CDR2 SVGAGI. Trimming cost V 4 bases and J 3 bases; bases outside gene matches: 6. CDR3 coding DNA: TGTGCCAGCAGTTCCGGGACAGCTAACTACGAGCAGTACTTC. This gives the protein CASSSGTANYEQYF.

The J gene is TRBJ2-7, the V gene TRBV27; D perhaps matches TRBD2 (6 bases). The CDR3 has 15 residues. With 1 base removed from V and 6 bases from J, the gap between germline ends came to 16 bases. From germline, CDR1 is MNHEY and CDR2 SMNVEV (reference sequence). CDR3 sequence reads: CASSLYPGEMLEQYF. The CDR3 DNA reads TGTGCCAGCAGTTTATACCCGGGAGAGATGCTCGAGCAGTACTTC.

This clone was found once. The V and J genes are TRBV7-9 and TRBJ1-2, with 8 bases identical to TRBD1. This CDR3 spans 16 amino acids. J lost 7 bases, V lost 4 bases, and 14 bases had no gene match. Germline-derived CDR1 and CDR2 are SEHNR and FQNEAQ (reference sequence). The CDR3 here is CASSSGTPDREFGYTF. CDR3 bases: TGTGCCAGCAGCTCGGGAACCCCGGACAGGGAATTTGGCTACACCTTC.

The CDR3 is CASSISEGFYEQYF. CDR3 DNA: TGTGCCAGTAGTATCTCAGAGGGGTTCTACGAGCAGTACTTC. J is TRBJ2-5 and V is TRBV19; tentatively, D is TRBD1 or TRBD2 (5 bases each). The better agreement between TRBJ2-7 and the DNA end casts doubt on the J call. Germline V gives CDR1 LNHDA, CDR2 SQIVND (reference sequence). The CDR3 sequence is 14 residues long.

The rearrangement uses TRBV6-6 and TRBJ1-2, with D possibly TRBD1 on 5 matching bases. CDR1 MNHNY and CDR2 SVGAGI come from the germline V gene (reference sequence). There are 16 residues in the CDR3. Trimming removed 7 bases from V and 2 bases from J, with 20 bases in between. CDR3 sequence: CASTDPGGYPNYGYTF. The CDR3, as DNA: TGTGCCAGCACCGACCCGGGGGGTTACCCCAACTATGGCTACACCTTC.

The chain links TRBV27 to TRBJ2-7, with TRBD2 matching over 8 bases. CDR3 length equals 14 residues. The germline CDR1 and CDR2 sequences are MNHEY and SMNVEV (reference sequence). Trimming cost V 5 bases and J 0 bases; bases outside gene matches: 3. CDR3 in amino acids: CASSAGLVSYEQYF. The CDR3 region has the DNA TGTGCCAGCAGTGCGGGACTAGTCTCCTACGAGCAGTACTTC.

CDR3 sequence (DNA): TGCGCCAGCAGCCAAGGGACAGGGGGCGCGAACATTCAGTACTTC. Amino acid sequence: CASSQGTGGANIQYF. This chain links TRBV4-1 with TRBJ2-4; 11 nucleotides align to TRBD1. The CDR3 is made up of 15 amino acids. With V trimmed by 1 base and J by 7 bases, 3 bases remained unmatched. Germline V gene lookup returns CDR1 MGHRA and CDR2 YSYEKL.

The chain employs TRBV4-1 and TRBJ2-3; 8 nucleotides line up with TRBD2. This CDR3 is built from 16 residues. Germline V lookup: CDR1 MGHRA, CDR2 YSYEKL. Trimming removed 7 bases from V and 4 bases from J; junction bases left unmatched: 13. The CDR3 spells CASKRLSGSSADTQYF. The CDR3 DNA sequence: TGCGCCAGCAAAAGATTGAGCGGGAGTTCTGCAGATACGCAGTATTTT.

The V gene is TRBV9, the J gene TRBJ2-7, with 8 bases aligning to TRBD1. V lost 0 bases to trimming and J lost 3 bases; unmatched junction nucleotides: 5. The CDR3 is 15 amino acids. Germline values: CDR1 SGDLS, CDR2 YYNGEE. The CDR3 DNA reads as TGTGCCAGCAGCGTAGCTGGACAGGGTAGCTACGAGCAGTACTTC. Protein sequence: CASSVAGQGSYEQYF.

V gene TRBV21-1 combines with J gene TRBJ2-2; TRBD1, as called in the table, went unchecked against the DNA. TRBV21-1 is a documented pseudogene. The CDR3 sequence is 18 residues long. CDR3 in DNA: TGTGCCAGCACCTCCCAGGGACAGGGAAAGGTTGACACCGGGGAGCTGTTTTTT. Its protein product is CASTSQGQGKVDTGELFF.

The V gene is TRBV4-1, the J gene TRBJ2-1, with 9 bases aligning to TRBD2. Germline values: CDR1 MGHRA, CDR2 YSYEKL. The CDR3 is 16 residues long. Trimming cost V 4 bases and J 7 bases; bases outside gene matches: 11. CDR3 sequence: CASSPRGGRALNEQFF. CDR3 bases: TGCGCCAGCAGCCCCCGGGGCGGGAGGGCCCTGAATGAGCAGTTCTTC.

This sequence joins TRBV30 and TRBJ2-2, with D possibly TRBD2 on 6 matching bases. Germline V lookup: CDR1 GTSNPN, CDR2 SVGIG (reference sequence). The CDR3 totals 12 residues. V was shortened by 8 bases and J by 2 bases, with 9 bases between the two germline ends. In nucleotides, the CDR3 is TGTGCCCGGGGACTTAACACCGGGGAGCTGTTTTTT. Residues: CARGLNTGELFF.

The chain recombines TRBV19 with TRBJ2-3; 10 bases map to TRBD2. From germline, CDR1 is LNHDA and CDR2 SQIVND (reference sequence). J gave up 4 bases and V 3 bases, and 4 bases lay outside the gene matches. This CDR3 region has 15 residues. CDR3 sequence: CASSIPLAGADTQYF. The CDR3 DNA reads as TGTGCCAGTAGTATCCCCCTAGCGGGAGCAGATACGCAGTATTTT.

The rearrangement links TRBV5-6 to TRBJ2-1; 8 nucleotides match TRBD2. With V trimmed by 2 bases and J by 7 bases, 5 bases remained unmatched. The CDR3 has 14 residues. The germline gives CDR1 SGHDT, CDR2 YYEEEE. For the CDR3, the DNA is TGTGCCAGCAGCTTATTAGCGGGAAGGAATGAGCAGTTCTTC. It is translated as CASSLLAGRNEQFF.

CDR3 in DNA: TGTGCCACCAGCAGCGATATTTGGACAGGGTCTGAAAAACTGTTTTTT. This codes for CATSSDIWTGSEKLFF. V usage is TRBV15 and J usage is TRBJ1-4, with 8 positions matching TRBD1. In germline, CDR1 is LNHNV, CDR2 YYDKDF (reference sequence). Losses at the gene ends were 3 bases for V and 7 bases for J; bases not matched to a gene: 10. This CDR3 has 16 residues.

The V call is TRBV30, the J call TRBJ2-7, with D maybe TRBD2 (5 bases). Trimming took 0 bases from V and 3 from J, leaving 9 bases between them. Looked up from germline, CDR1 is GTSNPN and CDR2 is SVGIG (reference sequence). The CDR3 spans 13 residues. CDR3 protein: CAWSVADYYEQYF. Here the CDR3 DNA reads TGTGCCTGGAGTGTAGCGGATTACTACGAGCAGTACTTC.

V and J are TRBV28 and TRBJ2-3; D perhaps matches TRBD1 (5 bases). The V gene's germline CDR1 is MDHEN and CDR2 SYDVKM. The CDR3 length is 12 residues. The V end was cut by 8 bases, the J end by 3 bases, with 9 bases between. Here the CDR3 DNA reads TGTGCCAGCTTTGACAGTACAGATACGCAGTATTTT. Protein product: CASFDSTDTQYF.

V gene TRBV27 combines with J gene TRBJ2-1; weak D call: TRBD2 (6 bases). Trimming took off 2 bases at V and 4 bases at J, with 9 bases between the two ends. The CDR3 extends over 14 amino acids. From germline, CDR1 is MNHEY and CDR2 SMNVEV (reference sequence). The CDR3 region is CASSLAGPYNEQFF. Here the CDR3 DNA reads TGTGCCAGCAGTTTAGCGGGACCTTACAATGAGCAGTTCTTC.

The chain joins TRBV27 to TRBJ2-7; 10 bases fit TRBD1. With V trimmed by 6 bases and J by 3 bases, 11 bases remained unmatched. The CDR3 loop spans 16 amino acids. Germline CDR1 and CDR2: MNHEY and SMNVEV (reference sequence). The CDR3: CASRSRGTGVLYEQYF. In DNA, the CDR3 is TGTGCCAGCAGGAGCAGGGGGACAGGGGTGCTCTACGAGCAGTACTTC.

This clone has just a few counts. DNA of the CDR3: TGTGCCTGGAGTAGGGGTACCGGGGAGCTGTTTTTT. This sequence encodes CAWSRGTGELFF. This rearrangement joins TRBV30 to TRBJ2-2; a weak D match, TRBD1 (5 bases). The CDR3 is 12 residues long. CDR1 is GTSNPN and CDR2 is SVGIG in the germline V gene (reference sequence). V gave up 2 bases and J gave up 5 bases, with 6 bases separating them.

The sample holds one count of this clone. The CDR3 protein is CASSNNRGREQYF. CDR3 DNA sequence: TGTGCCAGCAGTAATAACAGGGGGCGCGAGCAGTACTTC. The chain has TRBV27 and TRBJ2-5; 9 positions match TRBD1. The DNA end lines up better with TRBJ2-7; the J call may be wrong. The CDR3 consists of 13 residues. The V gene's germline CDR1 is MNHEY and CDR2 SMNVEV (reference sequence).